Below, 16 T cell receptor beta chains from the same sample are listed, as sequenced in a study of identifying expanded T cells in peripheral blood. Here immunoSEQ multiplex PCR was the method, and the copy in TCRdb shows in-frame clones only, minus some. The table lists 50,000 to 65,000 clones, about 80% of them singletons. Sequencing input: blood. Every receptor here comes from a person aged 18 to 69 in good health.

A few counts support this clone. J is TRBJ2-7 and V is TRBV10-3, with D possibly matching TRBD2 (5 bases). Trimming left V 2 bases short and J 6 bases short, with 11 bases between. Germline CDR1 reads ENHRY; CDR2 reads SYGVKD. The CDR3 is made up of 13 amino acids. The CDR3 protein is CAISERNEGEQYV. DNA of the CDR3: TGTGCCATCAGTGAGCGAAACGAGGGCGAGCAGTACGTC.

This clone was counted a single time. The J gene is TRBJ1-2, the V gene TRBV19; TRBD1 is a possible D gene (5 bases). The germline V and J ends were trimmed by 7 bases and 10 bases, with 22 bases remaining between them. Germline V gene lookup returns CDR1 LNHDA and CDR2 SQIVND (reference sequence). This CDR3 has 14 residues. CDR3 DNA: TGTGCCAGTACCACACCGGGACTCCCAAGGGTCTACACCTTC. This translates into CASTTPGLPRVYTF. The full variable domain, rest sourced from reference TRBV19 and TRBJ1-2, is DGGITQSPKYLFRKEGQNVTLSCEQNLNHDAMYWYRQDPGQGLRLIYYSQIVNDFQKGDIAEGYSVSREKKESFPLTVTSAQKNPTAFYLCASTTPGLPRVYTFGSGTRLTVV.

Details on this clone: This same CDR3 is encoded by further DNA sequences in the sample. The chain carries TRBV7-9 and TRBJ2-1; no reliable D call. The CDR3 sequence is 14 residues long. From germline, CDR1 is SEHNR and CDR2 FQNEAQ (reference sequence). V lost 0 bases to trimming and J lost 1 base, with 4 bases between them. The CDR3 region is CASSLASSYNEQFF. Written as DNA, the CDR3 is TGTGCCAGCAGCTTAGCCAGTTCCTACAATGAGCAGTTCTTC.

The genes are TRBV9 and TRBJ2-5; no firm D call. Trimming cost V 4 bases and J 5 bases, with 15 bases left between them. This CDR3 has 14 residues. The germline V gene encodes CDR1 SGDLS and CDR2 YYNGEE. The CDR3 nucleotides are TGTGCCAGCAGCTCTCGGCCAAACGGGGAGACCCAGTACTTC. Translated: CASSSRPNGETQYF.

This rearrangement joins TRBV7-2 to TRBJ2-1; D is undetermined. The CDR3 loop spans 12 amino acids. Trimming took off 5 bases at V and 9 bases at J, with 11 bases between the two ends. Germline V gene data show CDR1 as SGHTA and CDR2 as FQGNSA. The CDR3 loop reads CASSPDLSEQFF. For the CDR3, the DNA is TGTGCCAGCAGCCCCGACCTATCTGAGCAGTTCTTC.

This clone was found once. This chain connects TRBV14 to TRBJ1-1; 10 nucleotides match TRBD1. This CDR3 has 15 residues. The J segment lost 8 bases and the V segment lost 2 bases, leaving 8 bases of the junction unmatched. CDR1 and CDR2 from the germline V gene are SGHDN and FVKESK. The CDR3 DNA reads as TGTGCCAGCAGCCAATATAGGGACAGGGGAACCGAAGCTTTCTTT. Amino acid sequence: CASSQYRDRGTEAFF.

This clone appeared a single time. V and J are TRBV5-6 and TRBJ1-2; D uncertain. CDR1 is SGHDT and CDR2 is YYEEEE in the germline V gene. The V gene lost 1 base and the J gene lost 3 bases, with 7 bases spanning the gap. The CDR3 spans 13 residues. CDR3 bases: TGTGCCAGCAGCTTGCCCGCTGACTATGGCTACACCTTC. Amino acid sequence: CASSLPADYGYTF.

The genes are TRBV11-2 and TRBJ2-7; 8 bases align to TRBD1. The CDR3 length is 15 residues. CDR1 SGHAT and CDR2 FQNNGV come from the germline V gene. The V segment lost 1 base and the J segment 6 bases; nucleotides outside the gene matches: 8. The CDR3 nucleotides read TGTGCCAGCAGCTTAGCCGCGCAGGGGGCGCCCGAGCAGTACGTC. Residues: CASSLAAQGAPEQYV.

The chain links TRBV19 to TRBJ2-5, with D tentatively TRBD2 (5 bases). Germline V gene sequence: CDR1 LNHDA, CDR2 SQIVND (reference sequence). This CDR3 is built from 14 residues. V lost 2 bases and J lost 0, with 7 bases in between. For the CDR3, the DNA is TGTGCCAGTAGTATAAGCGGAAACCAAGAGACCCAGTACTTC. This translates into CASSISGNQETQYF.

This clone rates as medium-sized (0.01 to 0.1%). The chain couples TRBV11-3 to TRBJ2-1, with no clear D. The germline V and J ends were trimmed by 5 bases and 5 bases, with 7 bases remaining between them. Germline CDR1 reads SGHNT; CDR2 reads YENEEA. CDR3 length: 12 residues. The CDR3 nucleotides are TGTGCCAGCAGCGACTGGGACAATGAGCAGTTCTTC. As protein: CASSDWDNEQFF.

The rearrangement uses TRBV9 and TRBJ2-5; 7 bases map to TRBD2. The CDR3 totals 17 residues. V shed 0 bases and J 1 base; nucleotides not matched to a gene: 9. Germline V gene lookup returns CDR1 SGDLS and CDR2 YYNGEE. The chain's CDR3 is CASSVDGTGGPQETQYF. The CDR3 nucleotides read TGTGCCAGCAGCGTAGATGGGACGGGAGGCCCCCAAGAGACCCAGTACTTC.

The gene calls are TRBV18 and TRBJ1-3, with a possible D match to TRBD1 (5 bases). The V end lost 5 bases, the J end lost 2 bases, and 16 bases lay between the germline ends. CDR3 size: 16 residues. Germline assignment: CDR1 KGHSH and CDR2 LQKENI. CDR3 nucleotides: TGTGCCAGCTCATCGACTCCGGGACTCACTGGAAACACCATATATTTT. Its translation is CASSSTPGLTGNTIYF.

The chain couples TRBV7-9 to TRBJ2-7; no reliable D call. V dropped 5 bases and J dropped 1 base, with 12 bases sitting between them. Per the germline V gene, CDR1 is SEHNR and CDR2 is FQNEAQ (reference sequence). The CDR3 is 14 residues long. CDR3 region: CASSRGRTSYEQYF. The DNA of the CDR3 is TGTGCCAGCAGCCGCGGACGGACGTCCTACGAGCAGTACTTC.

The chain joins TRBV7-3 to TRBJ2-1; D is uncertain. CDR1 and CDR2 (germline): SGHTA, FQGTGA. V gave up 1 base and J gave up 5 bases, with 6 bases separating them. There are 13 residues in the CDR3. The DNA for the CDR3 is TGTGCCAGCAGCTTAAGGCCCCACAATGAGCAGTTCTTC. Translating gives CASSLRPHNEQFF. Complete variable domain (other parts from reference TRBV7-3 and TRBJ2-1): GAGVSQTPSNKVTEKGKYVELRCDPISGHTALYWYRQSLGQGPEFLIYFQGTGAADDSGLPNDRFFAVRPEGSVSTLKIQRTERGDSAVYLCASSLRPHNEQFFGPGTRLTVL.

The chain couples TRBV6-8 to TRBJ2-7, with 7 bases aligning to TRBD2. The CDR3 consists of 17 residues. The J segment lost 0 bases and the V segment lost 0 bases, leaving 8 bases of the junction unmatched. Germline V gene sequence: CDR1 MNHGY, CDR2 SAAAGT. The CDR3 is CASSYSRASGPSYEQYF. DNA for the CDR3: TGTGCCAGCAGTTACTCGAGGGCTAGCGGCCCCTCCTACGAGCAGTACTTC.

This CDR3 is CASSHRGQGNSPLHF. The DNA of the CDR3 is TGTGCCAGCAGTCACCGGGGGCAGGGTAATTCACCCCTCCACTTT. The chain couples TRBV6-5 to TRBJ1-6; a possible D gene is TRBD1 (6 bases). The V gene lost 5 bases and the J gene lost 6 bases, with 14 bases spanning the gap. The CDR3 is 15 residues long. Germline assignment: CDR1 MNHEY and CDR2 SVGAGI.